The 26 T cell receptor beta chains given below trace back to one sample, sequenced in a study of blood T cell repertoires in COVID-19. Here immunoSEQ multiplex PCR was the method, and the copy in TCRdb shows in-frame clones only, minus some. This repertoire shows about 210,000 clones, approximately 82% found once; its top ten account for 12%. The sample was peripheral blood. The receptors shown here come from a woman in her thirties or forties with acute or convalescent COVID-19.

The rearrangement uses TRBV7-8 and TRBJ2-1, with D perhaps matching TRBD2 (5 bases). Germline V gene lookup returns CDR1 SGHVS and CDR2 FQNEAQ. This CDR3 is built from 15 residues. Between the trimmed V and J ends, which lost 7 bases and 0 bases, there was a span of 13 bases. The CDR3, as DNA: TGTGCCAGCAAACCCCGGCGGGCCTCCTACAATGAGCAGTTCTTC. Translation: CASKPRRASYNEQFF. The full variable domain, its missing parts supplied by reference TRBV7-8 and TRBJ2-1, is GAGVSQSPRYKVAKRGQDVALRCDPISGHVSLFWYQQALGQGPEFLTYFQNEAQLDKSGLPSDRFFAERPEGSVSTLKIQRTQQEDSAVYLCASKPRRASYNEQFFGPGTRLTVL.

V gene TRBV6-5 combines with J gene TRBJ1-4, with D possibly TRBD1 on 5 matching bases. The CDR3 consists of 14 residues. Germline CDR1 and CDR2: MNHEY and SVGAGI. Trimming took 3 bases from V and 6 from J, leaving 11 bases between them. Here the CDR3 reads CASSYFLGDEKLFF. The CDR3 region has the DNA TGTGCCAGCAGTTATTTTTTAGGGGATGAAAAACTGTTTTTT.

V gene TRBV29-1 combines with J gene TRBJ1-1; D might be TRBD1 (5 bases). The V gene's germline CDR1 is SQVTM and CDR2 ANQGSEA. This CDR3 spans 13 amino acids. Trimming cost V 4 bases and J 5 bases, with 14 bases left between them. The DNA for the CDR3 is TGCAGCGTTGCTCTATACGGGGGGACTGAAGCTTTCTTT. Translated: CSVALYGGTEAFF.

This chain joins TRBV7-2 and TRBJ2-3, with D hard to call. The CDR3 sequence is 13 residues long. Germline CDR1 SGHTA, CDR2 FQGNSA. V dropped 5 bases and J dropped 8 bases, with 14 bases sitting between them. This CDR3 reads CASSVSGVVTQYF. CDR3 sequence (DNA): TGTGCCAGCAGCGTATCCGGAGTAGTTACGCAGTATTTT.

This chain uses TRBV7-8 with TRBJ1-1, with TRBD1 identical over 7 bases. CDR1 is SGHVS, CDR2 FQNEAQ, per germline. The CDR3 has 14 amino acids. The J segment lost 1 base and the V segment lost 4 bases, leaving 3 bases of the junction unmatched. Here the CDR3 reads CASSSGTANTEAFF. The CDR3 DNA is TGTGCCAGCAGCTCAGGGACAGCGAACACTGAAGCTTTCTTT. Complete variable domain (other parts from reference TRBV7-8 and TRBJ1-1): GAGVSQSPRYKVAKRGQDVALRCDPISGHVSLFWYQQALGQGPEFLTYFQNEAQLDKSGLPSDRFFAERPEGSVSTLKIQRTQQEDSAVYLCASSSGTANTEAFFGQGTRLTVV.

This chain connects TRBV19 to TRBJ1-1; D gene unclear. The CDR3 extends over 13 amino acids. The V and J ends lost 3 bases and 3 bases respectively, with 8 bases between them. Germline CDR1 is LNHDA and CDR2 is SQIVND (reference sequence). The CDR3 DNA follows: TGTGCCAGTAGTATTCAACTCGACACTGAAGCTTTCTTT. This sequence encodes CASSIQLDTEAFF.

This clone was seen a few times. The chain carries TRBV4-3 and TRBJ2-7, with 7 bases identical to TRBD2. This CDR3 comprises 15 residues. Per germline, CDR1 LGHNA and CDR2 YSLEER. After removal of 1 base from V and 2 bases from J, the junction contained 5 bases not matched to a gene. The DNA for the CDR3 is TGCGCCAGCAGCCAAGGCGCTAGCGGAACCTACGAGCAGTACTTC. Translation gives CASSQGASGTYEQYF.

This chain uses TRBV7-8 with TRBJ1-3; D is possibly TRBD1 (5 bases). Trimming pared 5 bases from V and 2 bases from J, leaving 16 bases between. Germline-derived CDR1 and CDR2 are SGHVS and FQNEAQ. The CDR3 has 16 amino acids. This chain's CDR3 is CASSLLTGNTGNTIYF. CDR3 sequence (DNA): TGTGCCAGCAGCCTCCTTACAGGCAACACTGGAAACACCATATATTTT.

This clone was detected once. This chain joins TRBV15 and TRBJ2-7; 7 bases map to TRBD1. The V gene end was trimmed by 0 bases and the J gene end by 2 bases; junction bases not matched to a gene: 4. The CDR3 loop spans 15 amino acids. CDR1 LNHNV and CDR2 YYDKDF come from the germline V gene (reference sequence). The CDR3 sequence is CATSRDRGTAYEQYF. The CDR3 region has the DNA TGTGCCACCAGCAGAGATAGGGGGACAGCCTACGAGCAGTACTTC.

The DNA for the CDR3 is TGTGCCAGCAGCCCCACCCGCGGAGCTTTCTTT. This translates into CASSPTRGAFF. The chain combines TRBV5-5 with TRBJ1-1; D unclear. Trimming cost V 4 bases and J 10 bases, with 11 bases left between them. The CDR3 loop spans 11 amino acids. Looked up from germline, CDR1 is SGHKS and CDR2 is YYEKEE (reference sequence).

This sequence joins TRBV5-1 and TRBJ1-6; tentative D call: TRBD1 (6 bases). Germline CDR1 SGHRS, CDR2 YFSETQ. The V gene lost 6 bases and the J gene lost 7 bases, with 17 bases spanning the gap. The CDR3 is made up of 15 amino acids. CDR3 nucleotides: TGCGCCAGCACCATACAGGGAAAAGGGAATTCACCCCTCCACTTT. Protein: CASTIQGKGNSPLHF. Based on the CDR3 plus reference TRBV5-1 and TRBJ1-6, the full variable domain is KAGVTQTPRYLIKTRGQQVTLSCSPISGHRSVSWYQQTPGQGLQFLFEYFSETQRNKGNFPGRFSGRQFSNSRSEMNVSTLELGDSALYLCASTIQGKGNSPLHFGNGTRLTVT.

The V and J genes are TRBV5-4 and TRBJ2-5, with 13 bases aligning to TRBD2. V lost 4 bases to trimming and J lost 5 bases; unmatched junction nucleotides: 8. This CDR3 is built from 16 residues. Germline values: CDR1 SGHNT, CDR2 YYREEE (reference sequence). CDR3 residues: CASSTVLAGGVETQYF. The CDR3 nucleotides read TGTGCCAGCAGCACTGTACTAGCGGGAGGGGTGGAGACCCAGTACTTC.

This chain links TRBV11-2 with TRBJ1-5; perhaps TRBD1 as D (6 bases). Germline-derived CDR1 and CDR2 are SGHAT and FQNNGV. The V gene lost 6 bases and the J gene lost 3 bases, with 15 bases spanning the gap. CDR3 length equals 15 residues. As DNA, the CDR3 is TGTGCCAGCAGTTCGGGAGGGGGGGTCAATCAGCCCCAGCATTTT. This encodes CASSSGGGVNQPQHF. The full variable domain, completed using reference TRBV11-2 and TRBJ1-5, is EAGVAQSPRYKIIEKRQSVAFWCNPISGHATLYWYQQILGQGPKLLIQFQNNGVVDDSQLPKDRFSAERLKGVDSTLKIQPAKLEDSAVYLCASSSGGGVNQPQHFGDGTRLSIL.

CDR3 DNA sequence: TGCGCCAGCAGCCTCCCTGGACTAGCGGGCACAGATACGCAGTATTTT. Protein sequence: CASSLPGLAGTDTQYF. The J gene is TRBJ2-3, the V gene TRBV5-1; the match to TRBD2 covers 10 bases. V dropped 4 bases and J dropped 1; count of bases not matched to a gene: 6. CDR3 size: 16 residues. Germline V gene sequence: CDR1 SGHRS, CDR2 YFSETQ.

This sequence joins TRBV5-1 and TRBJ2-3, with 7 bases that match TRBD2. The CDR3 runs to 15 residues. Losses at the gene ends were 2 bases for V and 4 bases for J; bases not matched to a gene: 7. Germline loops: CDR1 SGHRS, CDR2 YFSETQ. CDR3 nucleotides: TGCGCCAGCAGCTTTCGGGAGGCCGGGGCAGATACGCAGTATTTT. It yields the protein CASSFREAGADTQYF.

Regarding this clone: The sample has other DNA sequences that encode this CDR3 too. The rearrangement joins TRBV24-1 to TRBJ2-6; D remains ambiguous. The V gene's germline CDR1 is KGHDR and CDR2 SFDVKD. The CDR3 runs to 13 residues. The V gene lost 7 bases and the J gene lost 1 base, with 4 bases spanning the gap. CDR3 DNA: TGTGCCACCAGCCTTTCTGGGGCCAACGTCCTGACTTTC. This codes for CATSLSGANVLTF.

The V and J genes are TRBV7-2 and TRBJ2-7; 13 nucleotides align to TRBD2. The germline gives CDR1 SGHTA, CDR2 FQGNSA. The CDR3 covers 16 residues. J was trimmed by 6 bases and V by 3 bases; bases with no gene match: 8. CDR3 nucleotide sequence: TGTGCCAGCAGCTTCGCACTAGCGGGAGGGAATCGCGAGCAGTACTTC. Protein: CASSFALAGGNREQYF. Combining the CDR3 with reference TRBV7-2 and TRBJ2-7 gives the whole variable domain GAGVSQSPSNKVTEKGKDVELRCDPISGHTALYWYRQSLGQGLEFLIYFQGNSAPDKSGLPSDRFSAERTGGSVSTLTIQRTQQEDSAVYLCASSFALAGGNREQYFGPGTRLTVT.

The V call is TRBV24-1, the J call TRBJ2-2; 10 nucleotides match TRBD1. CDR1 is KGHDR and CDR2 is SFDVKD in the germline V gene. The V segment lost 5 bases and the J segment 4 bases; nucleotides outside the gene matches: 3. The CDR3 runs 15 residues. The CDR3 DNA reads as TGTGCCACCAGTGGGGACAGGGGAGGCACCGGGGAGCTGTTTTTT. As protein: CATSGDRGGTGELFF.

The V and J genes are TRBV27 and TRBJ2-1, with 9 bases that match TRBD2. CDR3 size: 14 residues. Germline CDR1 MNHEY, CDR2 SMNVEV (reference sequence). Trimming at V came to 4 bases and at J to 5 bases, leaving 3 bases not matched to a gene. In nucleotides, the CDR3 is TGTGCCAGCAGTTACGGACTAGCGAACAATGAGCAGTTCTTC. It codes for CASSYGLANNEQFF.

This chain connects TRBV19 to TRBJ1-5; 7 bases are a match to TRBD1. Germline lookup yields CDR1 LNHDA and CDR2 SQIVND (reference sequence). This CDR3 has 15 residues. Unmatched junction bases numbered 5, after V lost 2 bases and J lost 4 bases. The CDR3 nucleotides read TGTGCCAGTAGTATAAACAGGGGCGTTAATCAGCCCCAGCATTTT. Translated: CASSINRGVNQPQHF. The full variable domain, in which reference TRBV19 and TRBJ1-5 provide the parts outside the CDR3, is DGGITQSPKYLFRKEGQNVTLSCEQNLNHDAMYWYRQDPGQGLRLIYYSQIVNDFQKGDIAEGYSVSREKKESFPLTVTSAQKNPTAFYLCASSINRGVNQPQHFGDGTRLSIL.

V usage is TRBV5-6 and J usage is TRBJ1-3, with TRBD1 matching 7 bases. This CDR3 has 13 residues. The germline gives CDR1 SGHDT, CDR2 YYEEEE. V lost 4 bases to trimming and J lost 4 bases; unmatched junction nucleotides: 2. CDR3 in DNA: TGTGCCAGCAGCACGGGACAGGGAAACACCATATATTTT. Amino acids: CASSTGQGNTIYF.

The chain is built from TRBV19 and TRBJ1-1; 10 nucleotides line up with TRBD1. Germline V gives CDR1 LNHDA, CDR2 SQIVND (reference sequence). Germline trimming cut 4 bases from V and 3 bases from J; bases unmatched to any gene: 8. The CDR3 spans 16 residues. The CDR3 nucleotides read TGTGCCAGTAGTACCTCCTCGACAGGGGGCGACACTGAAGCTTTCTTT. Amino acid sequence: CASSTSSTGGDTEAFF. The full variable domain, completed using reference TRBV19 and TRBJ1-1, is DGGITQSPKYLFRKEGQNVTLSCEQNLNHDAMYWYRQDPGQGLRLIYYSQIVNDFQKGDIAEGYSVSREKKESFPLTVTSAQKNPTAFYLCASSTSSTGGDTEAFFGQGTRLTVV.

In the case of this clone: The sample carries other DNA sequences with the same CDR3. The chain links TRBV7-8 to TRBJ2-3, with 9 bases identical to TRBD2. CDR3 length: 15 residues. Germline V lookup: CDR1 SGHVS, CDR2 FQNEAQ. Trimming took 1 base from V and 1 from J; bases not matched to a gene: 0. The CDR3 nucleotides read TGTGCCAGCAGCTTAGGACTAGCGGGCACAGATACGCAGTATTTT. Translated, it gives CASSLGLAGTDTQYF. The whole variable domain, filled in from reference TRBV7-8 and TRBJ2-3, reads GAGVSQSPRYKVAKRGQDVALRCDPISGHVSLFWYQQALGQGPEFLTYFQNEAQLDKSGLPSDRFFAERPEGSVSTLKIQRTQQEDSAVYLCASSLGLAGTDTQYFGPGTRLTVL.

V is TRBV10-3 and J is TRBJ2-7; D is perhaps TRBD2 (7 bases). The CDR3 is 14 residues long. V was cut by 2 bases and J by 3 bases, with 11 bases left in between. Germline V CDR1 and CDR2: ENHRY, SYGVKD. The CDR3 DNA follows: TGTGCCATCAGTGAGGGGGGGGCCCACTACGAGCAGTACTTC. Translated, it gives CAISEGGAHYEQYF.

This clone was detected once. The chain couples TRBV7-2 to TRBJ2-7, with D unclear. The germline CDR1 and CDR2 sequences are SGHTA and FQGNSA. This CDR3 is 12 amino acids long. Deletions cut 5 bases from V and 0 bases from J, with 5 bases between. CDR3 nucleotides: TGTGCCAGCAGCCGTATCTCCTACGAGCAGTACTTC. Its protein is CASSRISYEQYF.

The sample holds a few counts of this clone. The genes are TRBV3-1 (or the pseudogene TRBV3-2) and TRBJ2-3, with D perhaps TRBD2 (5 bases). CDR3 length: 16 residues. The germline CDR1 and CDR2 sequences are LGHDT and YNNKEL (reference sequence). The V end lost 0 bases, the J end lost 3 bases, and 13 bases lay between the germline ends. The CDR3 loop is CASSQDIDGGTDTQYF. CDR3 sequence (DNA): TGTGCCAGCAGCCAAGATATCGACGGAGGAACAGATACGCAGTATTTT.